Sequencing of this T cell receptor beta chain was carried out in a study of shared clonotypes between healthy human individuals. Regarding the study as a whole: Between a handful of donors, naive CD4 clonotypes were shared at a level of around 4.9%.

It was into CD45RA+ naive and CD45RA-negative memory subsets that the CD4+ cells were split. Profiling relied on immunoSEQ multiplex PCR, and the TCRdb table lists in-frame clones only, not all of them. The data show about 1.5 million clones, roughly 98% seen once. The germline V gene has CDR1 SGHAT and CDR2 FQNNGV. The CDR3 loop spans 15 amino acids. V gave up 5 bases and J gave up 6 bases, with 20 bases separating them. As regards this clone: Its antigen is not identified.

The V and J genes are TRBV11-2 and TRBJ2-7; D is possibly TRBD1 or TRBD2 (5 bases each). This receptor was identified in a man aged 30 to 39 in good health. Sequenced: naive CD4+ T cells sorted from blood. Sample subset: CD45RA+ positively selected. Here the CDR3 DNA reads TGTGCCAGCAGCCGGACGGGACCCAGACTCGGCGAGCAGTACTTC. It codes for CASSRTGPRLGEQYF.